This T cell receptor beta chain was identified in a study of T cells after posttransplantation cyclophosphamide. Study results and limitations: Skin or GI-infiltrating T cells shared few TRB sequences with blood.

Clones were read by immunoSEQ multiplex PCR, and TCRdb kept only the in-frame ones, dropping some. The profile shows more than 20,000 clones, approximately 88% of them singletons. Controls had myeloablative marrow grafts with methotrexate and calcineurin inhibitor, sampled at 1 year. In the case of this clone: Its specificity is not known.

CDR1 is SQVTM, CDR2 ANQGSEA, per germline. The V gene end was trimmed by 3 bases and the J gene end by 3 bases; junction bases not matched to a gene: 5. The CDR3 contains 14 residues. This chain connects TRBV29-1 to TRBJ2-3, with 8 nucleotides matching TRBD2. This sequence originates from a female patient in her fifties or sixties who received an allogeneic stem cell transplant from an unrelated donor, was CMV-positive, and had chronic GVHD only. Some T cells may be transferred from the graft donor. This sample comprised PBMCs, obtained after an allogeneic stem cell transplant with a calcineurin inhibitor and methotrexate. CDR3 in amino acids: CSVDEREKTDTQYF. CDR3 DNA sequence: TGCAGCGTTGATGAGCGGGAGAAAACAGATACGCAGTATTTT.